The clone carrying this T cell receptor beta chain was counted a few times. Its target is not known. The data are from a study of OX40 agonist ivuxolimab in advanced cancers. At the level of the study: Three patients had partial responses: one hepatocellular carcinoma, two cutaneous melanoma. Study conclusions and caveats: Antigen specificity was not determined for the expanded peripheral T cells.

The protocol was immunoSEQ multiplex PCR, while the TCRdb copy is restricted to in-frame clones and leaves out a portion. The data show around 22,000 clones, with 70% to 90% seen just once and 30% to 35% held by the top ten. This CDR3 comprises 12 residues. Germline CDR1 is LNHDA and CDR2 is SQIVND (reference sequence). V was pared by 8 bases and J by 7 bases, with 14 bases between. Exclusion of a patient followed from autoimmune disease history or systemic immunosuppression. V is TRBV19 and J is TRBJ1-2; D gene unclear. This sequence originates from an adult with an advanced solid tumor such as melanoma, head and neck, liver or kidney cancer. This specimen consisted of CD4+ or CD8+ T cells sorted from blood, obtained in a trial of the OX40 agonist ivuxolimab. CDR3 in amino acids: CASAKAPFGYTF. The CDR3 region has the DNA TGTGCCAGTGCAAAAGCACCCTTTGGCTACACCTTC. The complete variable domain, with remaining parts taken from reference TRBV19 and TRBJ1-2, reads DGGITQSPKYLFRKEGQNVTLSCEQNLNHDAMYWYRQDPGQGLRLIYYSQIVNDFQKGDIAEGYSVSREKKESFPLTVTSAQKNPTAFYLCASAKAPFGYTFGSGTRLTVV.